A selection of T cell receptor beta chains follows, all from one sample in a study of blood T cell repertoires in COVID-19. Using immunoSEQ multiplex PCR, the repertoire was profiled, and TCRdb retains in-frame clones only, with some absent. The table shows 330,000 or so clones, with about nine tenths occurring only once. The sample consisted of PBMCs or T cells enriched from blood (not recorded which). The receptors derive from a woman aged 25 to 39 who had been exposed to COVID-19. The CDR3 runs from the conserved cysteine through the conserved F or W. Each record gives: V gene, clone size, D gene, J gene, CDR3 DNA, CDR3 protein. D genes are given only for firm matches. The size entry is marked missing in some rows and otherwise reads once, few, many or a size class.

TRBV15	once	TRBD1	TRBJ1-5	TGTGCCACCAGCAGAGGGGGGCGGGGACAGGGGTATCAGCCCCAGCATTTT	CATSRGGRGQGYQPQHF
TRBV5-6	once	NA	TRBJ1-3	TGTGCCAGCAGCTTTCGTAGGGGAAATTCGGGAAACACCATATATTTT	CASSFRRGNSGNTIYF
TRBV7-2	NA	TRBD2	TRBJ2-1	TGTGCCAGCAGCTCACAAGGGGGACTAGCGTCCCACAATGAGCAGTTCTTC	CASSSQGGLASHNEQFF
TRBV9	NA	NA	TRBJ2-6	TGTGCCAGCAGCGTTCGCTGGGAGGAGCAGCCAAGCTCTGGGGCCAACGTCCTGACTTTC	CASSVRWEEQPSSGANVLTF
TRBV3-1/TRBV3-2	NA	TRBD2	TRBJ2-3	TGTGCCACGGGACTAGCGGGAGGGCTGAGAACAGATACGCAGTATTTT	CATGLAGGLRTDTQYF
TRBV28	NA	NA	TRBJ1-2	TGTGCCAGCAGTTTATATTTGGCGGGGGATGGCTACACCTTC	CASSLYLAGDGYTF
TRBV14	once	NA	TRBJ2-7	TGTGCCAGCAGCCAAGATCTTGACCAGACAAAAACATTC	CASSQDLDQTKTF
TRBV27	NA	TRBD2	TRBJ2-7	TGTGCCAGCAGTTCGACTAGCGGGACGCACGAGCAGTACTTC	CASSSTSGTHEQYF
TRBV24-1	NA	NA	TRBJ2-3	TGTGCCACCAGTGATTTCCTTCAGAGCACAGATACGCAGTATTTT	CATSDFLQSTDTQYF
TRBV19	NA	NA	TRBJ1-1	TGTGCCAGTAGAAGGCAGACTAACACTGAAGCTTTCTTT	CASRRQTNTEAFF
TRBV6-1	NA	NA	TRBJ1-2	TGTGCCAGCAGTGAAATGGGGCAAGCTAACTATGGCTACACCTTC	CASSEMGQANYGYTF
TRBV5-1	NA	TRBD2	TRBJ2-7	TGCGCCAGCAGCTTGGGGACTAGCGGCCCCTACGAGCAGTACTTC	CASSLGTSGPYEQYF
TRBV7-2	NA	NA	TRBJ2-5	TGTGCCAGCAGCCCCGCCAGCCAAGAGACCCAGTACTTC	CASSPASQETQYF
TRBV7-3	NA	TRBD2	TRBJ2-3	TGTGCCAGCAGCCCTCTCGGACTAGCGGGAGGTTCAGATACGCAGTATTTT	CASSPLGLAGGSDTQYF
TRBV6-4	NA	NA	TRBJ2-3	TGTGCCAGCAGTGACATGGCAGGGAGCACAGATACGCAGTATTTT	CASSDMAGSTDTQYF
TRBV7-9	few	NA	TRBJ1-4	TGTGCCAGCAGCTTTAAGGGGACGCAGGGGGAAAAACTGTTTTTT	CASSFKGTQGEKLFF
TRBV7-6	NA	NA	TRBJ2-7	TGTGCCAGCAGCTTAAATCCGGACAGCTACGAGCAGTACTTC	CASSLNPDSYEQYF
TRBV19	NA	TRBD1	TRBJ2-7	TGTGCCAGTAAGGGACAGGGGCTGTCCTACGAGCAGTACTTC	CASKGQGLSYEQYF
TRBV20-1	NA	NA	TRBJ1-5	TGCAGTGCTAGTTCCAGTCTTAGCAATCAGCCCCAGCATTTT	CSASSSLSNQPQHF
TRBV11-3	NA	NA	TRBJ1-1	TGTGCCAGCAGCTTAGTAGAGGGCACTGAAGCTTTCTTT	CASSLVEGTEAFF
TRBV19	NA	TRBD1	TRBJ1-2	TGTGCCAGTAGTATCGGCCCGGGACAGTTGCTCGCTTCAGGCTACACCTTC	CASSIGPGQLLASGYTF
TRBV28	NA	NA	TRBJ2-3	TGTGCCAGCAGTTCCCTCCCAGATACGCAGTATTTT	CASSSLPDTQYF
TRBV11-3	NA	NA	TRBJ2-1	TGTGCCAGCAGCTTTATGGGAGACAATGAGCAGTTCTTC	CASSFMGDNEQFF
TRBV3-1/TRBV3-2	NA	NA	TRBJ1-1	TGTGCCAGCAGCCCCGTCAACGGGATTGAAGCTTTCTTT	CASSPVNGIEAFF
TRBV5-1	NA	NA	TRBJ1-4	TGCGCCAGCAGCTTGGAAGGGGCCCCTAATGAAAAACTGTTTTTT	CASSLEGAPNEKLFF
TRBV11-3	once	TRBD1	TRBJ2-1	TGTGCCAGCAGCTCATTGACAGGGGGCCATGAGCAGTTCTTC	CASSSLTGGHEQFF
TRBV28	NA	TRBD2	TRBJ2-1	TGTGCCAGCGGGCTAGCGGGGGGGACCTCCTACAATGAGCAGTTCTTC	CASGLAGGTSYNEQFF
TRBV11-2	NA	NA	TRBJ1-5	TGTGCCAGCAGCTTAGCCCTCGGTAGCAATCAGCCCCAGCATTTT	CASSLALGSNQPQHF
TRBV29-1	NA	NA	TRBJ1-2	NA	CSVGTGTLYHF
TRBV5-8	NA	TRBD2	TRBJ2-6	TGTGCCAGCAGCTACGGGGGGGCCTCTGGGGCCAACGTCCTGACTTTC	CASSYGGASGANVLTF
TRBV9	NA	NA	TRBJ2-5	TGTGCCAGCAGCGTAGCCGAGGAGACCCAGTACTTC	CASSVAEETQYF
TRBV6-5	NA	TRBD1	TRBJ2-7	TGTGCCAGCTCAGAGCCAGGGACAGTGTCCTACGAGCAGTACTTC	CASSEPGTVSYEQYF
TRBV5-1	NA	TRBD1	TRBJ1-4	TGCGCCAGCAGCCCCGCCGGGACAGTTAATGAAAAACTGTTTTTT	CASSPAGTVNEKLFF
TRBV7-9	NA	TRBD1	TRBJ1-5	TGTGCCAGCAGCTTAGGGACAGGGAGCAATCAGCCCCAGCATTTT	CASSLGTGSNQPQHF
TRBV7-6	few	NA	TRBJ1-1	TGTGCCAGCTTCGGAGGGGTCCACACTGAAGCTTTCTTT	CASFGGVHTEAFF
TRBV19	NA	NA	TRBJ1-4	TGTGCCAGTAGTCCGTATACAGGTACAACTAATGAAAAACTGTTTTTT	CASSPYTGTTNEKLFF
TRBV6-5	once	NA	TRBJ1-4	TGTGCCAGCAGCTTTTATCCGGCTAATGAAAAACTGTTTTTT	CASSFYPANEKLFF
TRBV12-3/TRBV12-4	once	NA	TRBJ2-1	TGTGCCAGCAGTTCAGGCAATGAGCAGTTCTTC	CASSSGNEQFF
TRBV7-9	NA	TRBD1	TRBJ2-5	TGTGCCAGCAGCTCGGGGACAGGGCAAGAGACCCAGTACTTC	CASSSGTGQETQYF
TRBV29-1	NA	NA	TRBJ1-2	TGCAGCGTTCAGAGGGGGGGCTATGGCTACACCTTC	CSVQRGGYGYTF
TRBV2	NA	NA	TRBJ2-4	TGTGCCAGCAGTGAATCTAAGGAGGGCGTCGTAGCCAAAAACATTCAGTACTTC	CASSESKEGVVAKNIQYF
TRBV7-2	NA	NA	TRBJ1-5	TGTGCCAGCAGCGTAAGCTGGGCGAATCAGCCCCAGCATTTT	CASSVSWANQPQHF